Each of the 6 T cell receptor beta chains below was sequenced from the same sample in a study of neurological immune-mediated disorders. TCRdb used MiXCR to reprocess the 5' RACE reads, holding one entry per CDR3 protein. The table includes approximately 40,000 distinct CDR3 sequences, 3.8% detected once. The sample taken for sequencing was PBMCs. The receptors originated from a man aged 25 to 45 with multiple sclerosis.

The V gene is TRBV18, the J gene TRBJ1-2; maybe TRBD1 (5 bases). Germline lookup yields CDR1 KGHSH and CDR2 LQKENI. The ends were cut back, 1 base at V and 4 bases at J, with 16 bases in the middle. The CDR3 is 16 residues long. In DNA, the CDR3 is TGTGCCAGCTCACCACTGGGGCGGGACTCCCCCTATGGCTACACCTTC. This codes for CASSPLGRDSPYGYTF.

This clonotype was recorded many times. V and J are TRBV20-1 and TRBJ1-2; D is unresolved. This CDR3 is built from 12 residues. Germline CDR1 DFQATT, CDR2 SNEGSKA (reference sequence). Deletions cut 6 bases from V and 4 bases from J, with 12 bases between. CDR3 region: CSAQPTPYGYTF. The DNA for the CDR3 is TGCAGTGCCCAGCCCACCCCCTATGGCTACACCTTC.

This clonotype was detected many times. V and J are TRBV2 and TRBJ1-1; unclear D gene. The V gene lost 4 bases and the J gene lost 5 bases, with 14 bases spanning the gap. CDR3 length: 14 amino acids. From germline, CDR1 is SNHLY and CDR2 FYNNEI. CDR3 loop: CASSVQGWQTEAFF. The CDR3 coding sequence is TGTGCCAGCAGTGTTCAAGGGTGGCAGACTGAAGCTTTCTTT.

Ten or more counts support this clonotype. The V call is TRBV27, the J call TRBJ2-7; D ambiguous. CDR1 is MNHEY, CDR2 SMNVEV, per germline (reference sequence). With 2 bases removed from V and 2 bases from J, the gap between germline ends came to 10 bases. CDR3 length: 14 residues. The CDR3, as DNA: TGTGCCAGCAGTTTAATGGTGGACCCCTACGAGCAGTACTTC. Its translation: CASSLMVDPYEQYF.

This clonotype was seen ten or more times. The junction shows a germline mismatch at one end, possibly a read error. This chain connects TRBV7-9 to TRBJ2-5, with D perhaps matching TRBD2 (7 bases). The CDR3 runs to 11 residues. Germline CDR1 reads SEHNR; CDR2 reads FQNEAQ (reference sequence). Here the CDR3 reads CASSQGGDLCF. The CDR3 DNA is TGTGCCAGCAGCCAAGGGGGGGACTTGTGCTTC.

This clonotype showed up many times. The rearrangement links TRBV10-2 to TRBJ2-1, with D possibly matching TRBD1 (5 bases). The germline gives CDR1 WSHSY, CDR2 SAAADI. This CDR3 comprises 17 residues. Between the trimmed V and J ends, which lost 2 bases and 7 bases, there was a span of 21 bases. CDR3 bases: TGCGCCAGCAGTGAGGGGGCAGACCTGACGGACCTGAATGAGCAGTTCTTC. Its protein is CASSEGADLTDLNEQFF.